Following are 30 T cell receptor beta chains from one sample sequenced in a study of shared clonotypes between healthy human individuals. Only in-frame clones appear in the TCRdb table, and some are missing; sequencing was by immunoSEQ multiplex PCR. The profile covers 560,000 or so clones, with about 96% appearing a single time and about 0.12% taken by the ten largest. CD45RO-negative CD8 cells positively selected for CCR7 made up the naive population, which excluded terminally differentiated effector memory CD45RA+ cells. The sequenced sample was naive CD8+ T cells sorted from blood. Receptors originate from a woman aged 30 to 39 in good health.

For the CDR3, the DNA is TGCGCCAGCAGCCCTAGGACTAGCGGGAATCTAGAGACCCAGTACTTC. Protein sequence: CASSPRTSGNLETQYF. The chain links TRBV4-1 to TRBJ2-5; 12 positions match TRBD2. This CDR3 spans 16 amino acids. V lost 4 bases, J lost 4 bases, and 7 bases stayed unmatched. CDR1 and CDR2 from the germline V gene are MGHRA and YSYEKL.

The gene calls are TRBV6-1 and TRBJ2-7; 7 bases map to TRBD2. This CDR3 comprises 13 residues. V shed 6 bases and J 5 bases; nucleotides not matched to a gene: 7. CDR1 and CDR2 (germline): MNHNS, SASEGT. The CDR3: CASSALGGDEQYF. For the CDR3, the DNA is TGTGCCAGCAGCGCCCTGGGAGGGGACGAGCAGTACTTC.

The rearrangement uses TRBV29-1 and TRBJ2-7; the D is unclear. The V and J ends lost 4 bases and 6 bases respectively, with 10 bases between them. The CDR3 has 11 residues. The V gene's germline CDR1 is SQVTM and CDR2 ANQGSEA. DNA of the CDR3: TGCAGCGTTGTTTCCAGGAGCGAGCAGTACTTC. Protein sequence: CSVVSRSEQYF.

The rearrangement uses TRBV2 and TRBJ2-3; 8 bases agree with TRBD1. CDR3 length equals 16 residues. With V trimmed by 5 bases and J by 0 bases, 7 bases remained unmatched. Germline V gives CDR1 SNHLY, CDR2 FYNNEI. The CDR3 loop reads CASSPPGQGSTDTQYF. The CDR3 DNA sequence: TGTGCCAGCAGTCCACCTGGACAGGGAAGCACAGATACGCAGTATTTT.

The V and J genes are TRBV7-9 and TRBJ2-7, with no clear D. The length of the CDR3 is 15 residues. The V gene lost 3 bases and the J gene lost 0 bases, with 12 bases spanning the gap. CDR1 is SEHNR and CDR2 is FQNEAQ in the germline V gene (reference sequence). The CDR3 loop is CASSFGPKDSYEQYF. The CDR3 nucleotides are TGTGCCAGCAGCTTCGGACCGAAGGACTCCTACGAGCAGTACTTC.

The J gene is TRBJ2-7, the V gene TRBV7-6; D ambiguous. V lost 3 bases, J lost 5 bases, and 11 bases lay in between. CDR3 size: 13 residues. CDR1 is SGHVS, CDR2 FNYEAQ, per germline. The CDR3 reads CASSFSIVHEQYF. DNA of the CDR3: TGTGCCAGCAGCTTTTCTATTGTCCACGAGCAGTACTTC. Full variable domain (remainder filled in from reference TRBV7-6 and TRBJ2-7): GAGVSQSPRYKVTKRGQDVALRCDPISGHVSLYWYRQALGQGPEFLTYFNYEAQQDKSGLPNDRFSAERPEGSISTLTIQRTEQRDSAMYRCASSFSIVHEQYFGPGTRLTVT.

This chain links TRBV28 with TRBJ2-7, with no clear D. The V end was cut by 6 bases, the J end by 3 bases, with 12 bases between. This CDR3 spans 13 amino acids. The germline CDR1 and CDR2 sequences are MDHEN and SYDVKM. The CDR3, as DNA: TGTGCCAGCAGCCTCGGACGGCACTACGAGCAGTACTTC. It encodes CASSLGRHYEQYF.

As DNA, the CDR3 is TGTGCCAGCAGTGCCGGGGGCTATGAGACCCAGTACTTC. Encoded protein: CASSAGGYETQYF. V is TRBV6-5 and J is TRBJ2-5; D may match TRBD1 or TRBD2 (6 bases each). Trimming stripped 5 bases from V and 5 bases from J, with 12 bases between. Looked up from germline, CDR1 is MNHEY and CDR2 is SVGAGI. This CDR3 region has 13 residues.

This rearrangement joins TRBV5-4 to TRBJ1-2; possibly TRBD1 for D (5 bases). The CDR3 loop spans 14 amino acids. Germline lookup yields CDR1 SGHNT and CDR2 YYREEE (reference sequence). V lost 4 bases, J lost 2 bases, and 12 bases lay in between. The CDR3 protein is CASSKDTMNYGYTF. The CDR3 bases are TGTGCCAGCAGCAAGGACACCATGAACTATGGCTACACCTTC.

The chain has TRBV27 and TRBJ2-7, with 12 bases lining up with TRBD2. Germline V gene data show CDR1 as MNHEY and CDR2 as SMNVEV (reference sequence). Unmatched junction bases numbered 3, after V lost 6 bases and J lost 3 bases. The length of the CDR3 is 14 residues. Here the CDR3 reads CASRVTSGSYEQYF. CDR3 bases: TGTGCCAGCAGGGTGACTAGCGGGAGCTACGAGCAGTACTTC.

This clone was seen just once. Other DNA sequences in the sample encode the same CDR3. The V call is TRBV9, the J call TRBJ2-5, with TRBD2 identical over 12 bases. CDR1 is SGDLS and CDR2 is YYNGEE in the germline V gene. This CDR3 contains 15 residues. V shed 0 bases and J 4 bases; nucleotides not matched to a gene: 1. The CDR3 DNA reads as TGTGCCAGCAGCGTAGGACTAGCGGGAGTAGAGACCCAGTACTTC. Protein product: CASSVGLAGVETQYF.

This sequence joins TRBV13 and TRBJ2-1; the match to TRBD1 covers 9 bases. This CDR3 spans 15 amino acids. Germline V gives CDR1 PRHDT, CDR2 FYEKMQ (reference sequence). Trimming removed 7 bases from V and 0 bases from J; junction bases left unmatched: 4. For the CDR3, the DNA is TGTGCCAGCACCGGACAGGGGAGCTCCTACAATGAGCAGTTCTTC. This sequence encodes CASTGQGSSYNEQFF.

This rearrangement joins TRBV7-8 to TRBJ2-1; unclear D gene. Germline CDR1 and CDR2: SGHVS and FQNEAQ. V lost 4 bases and J lost 3, with 13 bases in between. The CDR3 loop spans 15 amino acids. The CDR3 DNA follows: TGTGCCAGCAGCTACGAGGTAATCATCTACAATGAGCAGTTCTTC. Translation gives CASSYEVIIYNEQFF.

The rearrangement uses TRBV9 and TRBJ2-1, with a tentative D call TRBD2 (7 bases). With 4 bases removed from V and 8 bases from J, the gap between germline ends came to 19 bases. The length of the CDR3 is 15 residues. In germline, CDR1 is SGDLS, CDR2 YYNGEE. CDR3 DNA sequence: TGTGCCAGCAGCAAAGGGGGGACTATTCTCGATGAGCAGTTCTTC. Translation: CASSKGGTILDEQFF.

The chain has TRBV6-5 and TRBJ2-7; D unclear. V was trimmed by 5 bases and J by 4 bases, leaving 9 bases between them. The germline V gene encodes CDR1 MNHEY and CDR2 SVGAGI. The CDR3 totals 12 residues. CDR3 protein: CASSPSTYEQYF. The CDR3 DNA follows: TGTGCCAGCAGTCCAAGCACTTACGAGCAGTACTTC.

The J gene is TRBJ2-1, the V gene TRBV4-1; TRBD1 matches at 7 bases. The CDR3 extends over 17 amino acids. The germline V gene encodes CDR1 MGHRA and CDR2 YSYEKL. The J segment lost 1 base and the V segment lost 0 bases, leaving 6 bases of the junction unmatched. CDR3 residues: CASSQDMAGGSYNEQFF. CDR3 sequence (DNA): TGCGCCAGCAGCCAAGATATGGCAGGGGGTTCCTACAATGAGCAGTTCTTC.

V is TRBV2 and J is TRBJ2-7, with TRBD2 as a possible D gene (6 bases). The V and J ends lost 3 bases and 3 bases respectively, with 15 bases between them. Germline CDR1 reads SNHLY; CDR2 reads FYNNEI. This CDR3 contains 15 residues. This CDR3 reads CASSDPRDSLYEQYF. CDR3 sequence (DNA): TGTGCCAGCAGTGATCCCCGGGACTCACTCTACGAGCAGTACTTC.

The chain employs TRBV2 and TRBJ2-5, with D uncertain. The CDR3 consists of 12 residues. The germline V and J ends were trimmed by 4 bases and 5 bases, with 8 bases remaining between them. Germline CDR1 reads SNHLY; CDR2 reads FYNNEI. CDR3 bases: TGTGCCAGCAGTGTACACATCGAGACCCAGTACTTC. Amino acid sequence: CASSVHIETQYF.

The chain joins TRBV28 to TRBJ2-7; 11 bases agree with TRBD1. This CDR3 spans 16 amino acids. Germline V gene lookup returns CDR1 MDHEN and CDR2 SYDVKM. V dropped 1 base and J dropped 3; count of bases not matched to a gene: 5. The CDR3 DNA sequence: TGTGCCAGCAGTTTATCCCCCGGGACAGGGGGCTACGAGCAGTACTTC. This encodes CASSLSPGTGGYEQYF.

V is TRBV6-4 and J is TRBJ2-1, with no clear D. Deletions cut 3 bases from V and 9 bases from J, with 12 bases between. Germline CDR1 MRHNA, CDR2 SNTAGT. The CDR3 consists of 13 residues. The CDR3 spells CASSETLQAEQFF. As DNA, the CDR3 is TGTGCCAGCAGTGAAACTCTTCAGGCTGAGCAGTTCTTC.

The J gene is TRBJ2-3, the V gene TRBV9; TRBD2 is a possible D gene (5 bases). Germline values: CDR1 SGDLS, CDR2 YYNGEE. Trimming stripped 3 bases from V and 2 bases from J, with 7 bases between. This CDR3 has 13 residues. The CDR3 DNA is TGTGCCAGCAGCGCCGGGATCACAGATACGCAGTATTTT. Translating gives CASSAGITDTQYF.

This chain joins TRBV7-2 and TRBJ2-6, with 7 bases matching TRBD1. The CDR3 is 17 residues long. Germline V lookup: CDR1 SGHTA, CDR2 FQGNSA. The junction had 5 bases not matched to a gene; V was cut back by 1 base and J by 2 bases. The DNA for the CDR3 is TGTGCCAGCAGCTTAGAGGCAGGGACAGCTGGGGCCAACGTCCTGACTTTC. Translating it yields CASSLEAGTAGANVLTF. Variable domain in full (rest from reference TRBV7-2 and TRBJ2-6): GAGVSQSPSNKVTEKGKDVELRCDPISGHTALYWYRQSLGQGLEFLIYFQGNSAPDKSGLPSDRFSAERTGGSVSTLTIQRTQQEDSAVYLCASSLEAGTAGANVLTFGAGSRLTVL.

The DNA for the CDR3 is TGTGCCAGCAGCTTAGACGGGAGTAAAGGAGAGACCCAGTACTTC. Protein product: CASSLDGSKGETQYF. This chain links TRBV13 with TRBJ2-5; possibly TRBD2 for D (6 bases). CDR1 and CDR2 (germline): PRHDT, FYEKMQ (reference sequence). The V end lost 1 base, the J end lost 4 bases, and 13 bases lay between the germline ends. The CDR3 is 15 amino acids.

This clone was seen a single time. J is TRBJ2-7 and V is TRBV7-2; D may match TRBD1 or TRBD2 (5 bases each). The germline V and J ends were trimmed by 4 bases and 6 bases, with 16 bases remaining between them. Germline CDR1 and CDR2: SGHTA and FQGNSA. The CDR3 extends over 14 amino acids. The chain's CDR3 is CASSWPQRGPEQYF. CDR3 coding DNA: TGTGCCAGCAGCTGGCCTCAAAGGGGACCCGAGCAGTACTTC.

This chain joins TRBV4-1 and TRBJ2-7; 9 positions agree with TRBD1. CDR3 length equals 15 residues. CDR1 MGHRA and CDR2 YSYEKL come from the germline V gene. With V trimmed by 3 bases and J by 4 bases, 7 bases remained unmatched. CDR3 protein: CASSQGGTGLYEQYF. Written as DNA, the CDR3 is TGCGCCAGCAGCCAGGGGGGGACAGGGCTATACGAGCAGTACTTC.

The chain carries TRBV11-2 and TRBJ2-1; D remains unclear. The germline V and J ends were trimmed by 5 bases and 7 bases, with 15 bases remaining between them. Germline CDR1 reads SGHAT; CDR2 reads FQNNGV. This CDR3 contains 14 residues. This chain's CDR3 is CASSPWSSGNEQFF. The CDR3 nucleotides read TGTGCCAGCAGCCCCTGGTCTAGTGGGAATGAGCAGTTCTTC.

This clone was detected only once. The CDR3 sequence is CASSLGRTFYGYTF. CDR3 bases: TGTGCCAGCAGCTTGGGCAGAACATTCTATGGCTACACCTTC. The V call is TRBV5-5, the J call TRBJ1-2, with D hard to call. CDR1 and CDR2 from the germline V gene are SGHKS and YYEKEE (reference sequence). The CDR3 is 14 amino acids. Trimming removed 0 bases at V and 4 bases at J, with 10 bases between.

V and J are TRBV9 and TRBJ2-5; D not resolved. The V and J ends lost 0 bases and 0 bases respectively, with 6 bases between them. CDR3 length equals 14 residues. Germline loops: CDR1 SGDLS, CDR2 YYNGEE. The CDR3 region is CASSVGYNQETQYF. The CDR3 nucleotides are TGTGCCAGCAGCGTAGGGTATAACCAAGAGACCCAGTACTTC.

This clone was observed once. The chain links TRBV6-4 to TRBJ2-1; the D gene is possibly TRBD2 (5 bases). Between the trimmed V and J ends, which lost 3 bases and 2 bases, there was a span of 8 bases. Per the germline V gene, CDR1 is MRHNA and CDR2 is SNTAGT. The CDR3 contains 14 residues. The CDR3 protein is CASSESGAYNEQFF. In DNA, the CDR3 is TGTGCCAGCAGTGAAAGCGGAGCCTACAATGAGCAGTTCTTC.

The chain is built from TRBV2 and TRBJ1-6; 7 bases line up with TRBD1. The CDR3 length is 16 residues. Germline V lookup: CDR1 SNHLY, CDR2 FYNNEI. V shed 4 bases and J 3 bases; nucleotides not matched to a gene: 6. Here the CDR3 reads CASSASGTVYNSPLHF. CDR3 bases: TGTGCCAGCAGTGCCTCCGGGACAGTCTATAATTCACCCCTCCACTTT.